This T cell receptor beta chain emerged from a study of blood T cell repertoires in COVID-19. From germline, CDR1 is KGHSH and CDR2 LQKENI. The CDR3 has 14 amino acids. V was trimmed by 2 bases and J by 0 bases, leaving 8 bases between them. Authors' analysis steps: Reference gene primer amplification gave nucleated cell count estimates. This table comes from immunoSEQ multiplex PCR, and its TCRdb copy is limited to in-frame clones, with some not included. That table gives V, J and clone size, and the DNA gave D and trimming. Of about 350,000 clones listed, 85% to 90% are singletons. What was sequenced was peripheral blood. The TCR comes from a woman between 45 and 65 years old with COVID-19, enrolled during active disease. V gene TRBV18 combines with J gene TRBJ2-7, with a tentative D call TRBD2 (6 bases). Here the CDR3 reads CASSPERVSYEQYF. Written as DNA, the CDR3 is TGTGCCAGCTCACCAGAGCGGGTCTCCTACGAGCAGTACTTC. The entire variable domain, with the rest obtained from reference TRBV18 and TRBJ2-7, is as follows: NAGVMQNPRHLVRRRGQEARLRCSPMKGHSHVYWYRQLPEEGLKFMVYLQKENIIDESGMPKERFSAEFPKEGPSILRIQQVVRGDSAAYFCASSPERVSYEQYFGPGTRLTVT.